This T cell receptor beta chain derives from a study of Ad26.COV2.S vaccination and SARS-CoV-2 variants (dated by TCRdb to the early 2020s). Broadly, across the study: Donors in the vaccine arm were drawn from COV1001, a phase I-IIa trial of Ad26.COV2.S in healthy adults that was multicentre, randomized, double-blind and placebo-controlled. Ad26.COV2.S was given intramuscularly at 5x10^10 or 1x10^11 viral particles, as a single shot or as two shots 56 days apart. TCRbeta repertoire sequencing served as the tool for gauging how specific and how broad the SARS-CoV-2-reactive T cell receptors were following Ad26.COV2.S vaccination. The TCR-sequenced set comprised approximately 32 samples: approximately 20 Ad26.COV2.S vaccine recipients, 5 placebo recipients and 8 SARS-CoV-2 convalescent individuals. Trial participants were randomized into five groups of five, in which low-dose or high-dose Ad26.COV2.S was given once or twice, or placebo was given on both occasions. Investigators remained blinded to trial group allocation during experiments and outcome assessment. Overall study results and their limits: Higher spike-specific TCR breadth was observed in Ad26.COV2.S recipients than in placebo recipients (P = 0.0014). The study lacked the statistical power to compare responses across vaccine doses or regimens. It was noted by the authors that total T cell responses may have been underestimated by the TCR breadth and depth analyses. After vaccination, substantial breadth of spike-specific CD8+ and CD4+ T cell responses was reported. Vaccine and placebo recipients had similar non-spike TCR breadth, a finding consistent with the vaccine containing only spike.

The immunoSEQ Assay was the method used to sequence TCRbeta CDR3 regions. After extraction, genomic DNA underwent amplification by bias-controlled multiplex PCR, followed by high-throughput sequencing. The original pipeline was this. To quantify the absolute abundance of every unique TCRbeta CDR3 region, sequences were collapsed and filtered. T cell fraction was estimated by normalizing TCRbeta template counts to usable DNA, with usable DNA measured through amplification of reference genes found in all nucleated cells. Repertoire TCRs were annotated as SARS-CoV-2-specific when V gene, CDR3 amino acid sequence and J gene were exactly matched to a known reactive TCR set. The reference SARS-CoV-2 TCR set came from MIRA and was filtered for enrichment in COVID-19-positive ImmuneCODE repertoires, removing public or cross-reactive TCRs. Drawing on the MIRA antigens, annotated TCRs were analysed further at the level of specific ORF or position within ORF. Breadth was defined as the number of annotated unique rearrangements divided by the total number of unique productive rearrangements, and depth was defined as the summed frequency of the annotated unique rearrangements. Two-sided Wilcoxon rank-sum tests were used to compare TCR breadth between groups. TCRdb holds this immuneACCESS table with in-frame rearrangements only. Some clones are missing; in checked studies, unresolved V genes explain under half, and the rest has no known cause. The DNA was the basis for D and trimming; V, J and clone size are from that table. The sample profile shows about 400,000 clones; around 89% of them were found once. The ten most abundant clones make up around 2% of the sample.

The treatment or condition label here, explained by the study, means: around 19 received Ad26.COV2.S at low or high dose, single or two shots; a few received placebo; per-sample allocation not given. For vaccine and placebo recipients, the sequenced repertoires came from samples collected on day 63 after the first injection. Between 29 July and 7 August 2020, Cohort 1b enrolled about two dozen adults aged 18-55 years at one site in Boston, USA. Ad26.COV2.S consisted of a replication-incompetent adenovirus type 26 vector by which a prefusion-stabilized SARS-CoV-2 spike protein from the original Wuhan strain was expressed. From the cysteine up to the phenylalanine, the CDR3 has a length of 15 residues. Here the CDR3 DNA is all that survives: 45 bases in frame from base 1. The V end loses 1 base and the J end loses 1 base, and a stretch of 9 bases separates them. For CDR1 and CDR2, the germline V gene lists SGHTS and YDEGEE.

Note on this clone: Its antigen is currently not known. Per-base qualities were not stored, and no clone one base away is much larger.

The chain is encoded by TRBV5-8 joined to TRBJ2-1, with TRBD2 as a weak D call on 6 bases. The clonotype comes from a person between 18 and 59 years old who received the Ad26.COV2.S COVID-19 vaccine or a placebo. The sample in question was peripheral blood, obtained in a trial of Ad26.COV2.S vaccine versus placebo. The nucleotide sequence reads TGTGCCAGCAGCTTGTACGGGGGATCCTACAATGAGCAGTTCTTC. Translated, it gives CASSLYGGSYNEQFF.